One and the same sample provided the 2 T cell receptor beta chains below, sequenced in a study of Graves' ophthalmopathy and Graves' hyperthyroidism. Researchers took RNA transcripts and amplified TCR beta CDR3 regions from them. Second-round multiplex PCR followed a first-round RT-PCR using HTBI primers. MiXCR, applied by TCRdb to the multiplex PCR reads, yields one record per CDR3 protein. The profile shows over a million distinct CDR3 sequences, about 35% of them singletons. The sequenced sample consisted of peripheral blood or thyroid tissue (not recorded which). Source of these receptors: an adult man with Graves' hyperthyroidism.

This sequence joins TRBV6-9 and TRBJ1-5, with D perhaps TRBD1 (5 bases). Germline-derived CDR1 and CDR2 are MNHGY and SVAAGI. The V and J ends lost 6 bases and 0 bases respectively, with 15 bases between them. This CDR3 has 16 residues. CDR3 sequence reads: CASSHKPGLSNQPQHF. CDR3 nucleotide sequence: TGTGCCAGCAGCCACAAACCGGGACTTAGCAATCAGCCCCAGCATTTT.

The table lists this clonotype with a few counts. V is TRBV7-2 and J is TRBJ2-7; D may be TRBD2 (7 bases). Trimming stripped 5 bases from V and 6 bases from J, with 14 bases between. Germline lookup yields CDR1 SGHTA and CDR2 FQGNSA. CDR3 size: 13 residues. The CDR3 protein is CASSQGRGAEQYF. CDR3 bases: TGTGCCAGCAGCCAAGGACGGGGGGCCGAGCAGTACTTC.